Following are 22 T cell receptor beta chains from one sample sequenced in a study of identical twins. TCRdb re-derived calls from the 5' RACE reads in MiXCR, one entry per CDR3 protein. The table has approximately 410,000 distinct CDR3 sequences, under 20% seen once; the top ten hold around 12%. Sequencing input: naive T cells sorted from blood. The receptor source for this set is a man aged 45-65 years in good health.

This clonotype showed up many times. In nucleotides, the CDR3 is TGCAGTGCTAGAGGGTGGGAGACAGGGCTTGGGGTTTGGAATTCACCCCTCCACTTT. Protein: CSARGWETGLGVWNSPLHF. This chain joins TRBV20-1 and TRBJ1-6; 7 nucleotides match TRBD1. Germline V CDR1 and CDR2: DFQATT, SNEGSKA (reference sequence). The length of the CDR3 is 19 residues. After removal of 1 base from V and 7 bases from J, the junction contained 19 bases not matched to a gene.

The rearrangement joins TRBV20-1 to TRBJ2-3; TRBD1 agrees at 8 bases. CDR1 is DFQATT, CDR2 SNEGSKA, per germline (reference sequence). Trimming cost V 3 bases and J 0 bases; bases outside gene matches: 5. CDR3 length: 15 residues. In nucleotides, the CDR3 is TGCAGTGCTAGCACAGGGGGTATGAGCACAGATACGCAGTATTTT. Encoded protein: CSASTGGMSTDTQYF.

The chain has TRBV7-9 and TRBJ2-3; unclear D gene. Germline CDR1 is SEHNR and CDR2 is FQNEAQ (reference sequence). The V gene lost 2 bases and the J gene lost 5 bases, with 11 bases spanning the gap. The CDR3 has 14 amino acids. The CDR3 here is CASSLTDTIDTQYF. CDR3 DNA sequence: TGTGCCAGCAGCTTAACCGACACGATAGATACGCAGTATTTT. Supplemented by reference TRBV7-9 and TRBJ2-3, the full variable domain reads DTGVSQNPRHKITKRGQNVTFRCDPISEHNRLYWYRQTLGQGPEFLTYFQNEAQLEKSRLLSDRFSAERPKGSFSTLEIQRTEQGDSAMYLCASSLTDTIDTQYFGPGTRLTVL.

In its sample, this clonotype was seen many times. The chain is built from TRBV14 and TRBJ2-3, with unresolved D. Per germline, CDR1 SGHDN and CDR2 FVKESK. The CDR3 runs 15 residues. Trimming removed 4 bases at V and 3 bases at J, with 14 bases between. CDR3 amino acids: CASSPAHILTDTQYF. The CDR3 bases are TGTGCCAGCAGCCCGGCTCATATTCTGACAGATACGCAGTATTTT.

The chain combines TRBV18 with TRBJ2-7; D is unresolved. The CDR3 runs to 14 residues. Trimming took off 4 bases at V and 3 bases at J, with 13 bases between the two ends. CDR1 and CDR2 from the germline V gene are KGHSH and LQKENI. The DNA of the CDR3 is TGTGCCAGCTCACGATACGACAAGATCTACGAGCAGTACTTC. Translation: CASSRYDKIYEQYF.

The rearrangement joins TRBV5-5 to TRBJ1-1; possible D gene TRBD1, 6 bases. There are 15 residues in the CDR3. CDR1 is SGHKS and CDR2 is YYEKEE in the germline V gene (reference sequence). V dropped 0 bases and J dropped 0 bases, with 9 bases sitting between them. CDR3 sequence (DNA): TGTGCCAGCAGCTTGGTGGGACAAATGAACACTGAAGCTTTCTTT. Translation: CASSLVGQMNTEAFF.

The chain joins TRBV20-1 to TRBJ1-3; unclear D gene. V was pared by 0 bases and J by 2 bases, with 8 bases between. The germline V gene has CDR1 DFQATT and CDR2 SNEGSKA (reference sequence). CDR3 length: 14 residues. CDR3 bases: TGCAGTGCTAGAGATGGACCTACTGGAAACACCATATATTTT. Protein product: CSARDGPTGNTIYF.

This chain uses TRBV9 with TRBJ1-1; 7 positions agree with TRBD1. Germline-derived CDR1 and CDR2 are SGDLS and YYNGEE. The CDR3 extends over 12 amino acids. The trim removed 3 bases at V and 6 bases at J, leaving 2 bases unmatched. The CDR3 DNA reads as TGTGCCAGCAGCGGAGGGACAGCTGAAGCTTTCTTT. It encodes CASSGGTAEAFF.

The chain couples TRBV6-5 to TRBJ2-3, with 7 bases fitting TRBD2. V trimming: 2 bases; J trimming: 2 bases; junction bases outside the gene matches: 4. The CDR3 is 15 amino acids. The V gene's germline CDR1 is MNHEY and CDR2 SVGAGI. CDR3 in amino acids: CASSYGRASTDTQYF. The CDR3 nucleotides read TGTGCCAGCAGTTACGGGAGGGCCTCCACAGATACGCAGTATTTT.

This clonotype was picked up a small number of times. This rearrangement joins TRBV20-1 to TRBJ2-4; D gene uncertain. Germline V gene lookup returns CDR1 DFQATT and CDR2 SNEGSKA (reference sequence). Between the trimmed V and J ends, which lost 6 bases and 6 bases, there was a span of 6 bases. The CDR3 has 10 amino acids. CDR3 residues: CSAVANIQYF. The CDR3 DNA reads as TGCAGTGCCGTAGCAAACATTCAGTACTTC.

This clonotype has ten or more counts. This chain connects TRBV7-9 to TRBJ2-1, with no clear D. Between the trimmed V and J ends, which lost 5 bases and 0 bases, there was a span of 11 bases. The V gene's germline CDR1 is SEHNR and CDR2 FQNEAQ (reference sequence). The CDR3 is 15 residues long. CDR3 sequence reads: CASSHWVSSYNEQFF. In nucleotides, the CDR3 is TGTGCCAGCAGCCACTGGGTTAGCTCCTACAATGAGCAGTTCTTC.

This chain joins TRBV9 and TRBJ2-3; TRBD2 might be the D (7 bases). Germline CDR1 is SGDLS and CDR2 is YYNGEE. V lost 6 bases and J 2 bases, leaving 16 bases between the germline ends. This CDR3 has 15 amino acids. CDR3 nucleotides: TGTGCCAGCACTTCCGCGGGGGCCCTCACAGATACGCAGTATTTT. It is translated as CASTSAGALTDTQYF.

This chain links TRBV18 with TRBJ2-7, with D unclear. This CDR3 region has 13 residues. With 4 bases removed from V and 2 bases from J, the gap between germline ends came to 9 bases. Germline CDR1 and CDR2: KGHSH and LQKENI. In DNA, the CDR3 is TGTGCCAGCTCACGAGGTCTTACCTACGAGCAGTACTTC. Translated, it gives CASSRGLTYEQYF.

This chain links TRBV28 with TRBJ2-7, with D perhaps TRBD2 (6 bases). The CDR3 is made up of 17 amino acids. V was trimmed by 7 bases and J by 0 bases, leaving 22 bases between them. CDR1 MDHEN and CDR2 SYDVKM come from the germline V gene. CDR3 amino acids: CASTTRRDSSTSYEQYF. In DNA form, the CDR3 reads TGTGCCAGCACCACTCGTCGGGACTCCTCGACCTCCTACGAGCAGTACTTC.

The J gene is TRBJ2-3, the V gene TRBV5-1; 7 nucleotides agree with TRBD2. Looked up from germline, CDR1 is SGHRS and CDR2 is YFSETQ. J lost 2 bases, V lost 7 bases, and 7 bases had no gene match. This CDR3 is built from 14 residues. The CDR3 DNA reads as TGCGCCAGCGGGGTAGCGGGCGACACAGATACGCAGTATTTT. It codes for CASGVAGDTDTQYF. Looking up the rest from reference TRBV5-1 and TRBJ2-3 gives the full variable domain: KAGVTQTPRYLIKTRGQQVTLSCSPISGHRSVSWYQQTPGQGLQFLFEYFSETQRNKGNFPGRFSGRQFSNSRSEMNVSTLELGDSALYLCASGVAGDTDTQYFGPGTRLTVL.

The CDR3 loop is CAISESSGKTDTQYF. CDR3 bases: TGTGCCATCAGTGAGTCGTCTGGTAAGACAGATACGCAGTATTTT. This chain joins TRBV10-3 and TRBJ2-3, with D uncertain. CDR1 and CDR2 (germline): ENHRY, SYGVKD. This CDR3 comprises 15 residues. V was pared by 0 bases and J by 3 bases, with 10 bases between.

The rearrangement links TRBV6-2 or TRBV6-3 to TRBJ2-1; 9 nucleotides match TRBD2. The CDR3 is 14 residues long. Germline trimming cut 5 bases from V and 3 bases from J; bases unmatched to any gene: 2. Germline-derived CDR1 and CDR2 are MNHEY and SVGEGT. CDR3 loop: CASSLAGIYNEQFF. In DNA, the CDR3 is TGTGCCAGCAGTCTAGCGGGGATCTACAATGAGCAGTTCTTC.

The gene calls are TRBV25-1 and TRBJ2-1, with D maybe TRBD1 (6 bases). V was shortened by 3 bases and J by 10 bases, with 19 bases between the two germline ends. The CDR3 is 15 amino acids. Germline assignment: CDR1 MGHDK and CDR2 SYGVNS. CDR3 in DNA: TGTGCCAGCAGTGACCGGGACAACCCCCGCGGAGAGCAGTTCTTC. As protein: CASSDRDNPRGEQFF.

Concerning this clonotype: Germline is not matched at one junction end, which may reflect a read error. The chain is built from TRBV20-1 and TRBJ2-1; either TRBD1 or TRBD2 may supply D (5 bases each). Germline CDR1 and CDR2: DFQATT and SNEGSKA (reference sequence). The CDR3 runs to 17 residues. In DNA form, the CDR3 reads TGCAGTGCTCCCACGGGGCGGAGTAAACTCTCCTACACTGAGCAGTTCTTC. It yields the protein CSAPTGRSKLSYTEQFF.

The chain couples TRBV5-1 to TRBJ2-5, with 7 nucleotides matching TRBD1. The CDR3 extends over 15 amino acids. Germline assignment: CDR1 SGHRS and CDR2 YFSETQ. Germline trimming cut 4 bases from V and 5 bases from J; bases unmatched to any gene: 11. The CDR3 nucleotides read TGCGCCAGCAGCGGAGACAGGGCTGCGGCGGAGACCCAGTACTTC. Its protein is CASSGDRAAAETQYF. The full variable domain, rest sourced from reference TRBV5-1 and TRBJ2-5, is KAGVTQTPRYLIKTRGQQVTLSCSPISGHRSVSWYQQTPGQGLQFLFEYFSETQRNKGNFPGRFSGRQFSNSRSEMNVSTLELGDSALYLCASSGDRAAAETQYFGPGTRLLVL.

In its sample, this clonotype was seen a few times. This rearrangement joins TRBV24-1 to TRBJ2-5; 7 bases line up with TRBD1. Germline lookup yields CDR1 KGHDR and CDR2 SFDVKD. The V and J ends lost 0 bases and 4 bases, in that order; junction bases with no gene match: 7. There are 16 residues in the CDR3. The CDR3 nucleotides read TGTGCCACCAGTGATTTGCAGGGGGTAGGCGGAGAGACCCAGTACTTC. Protein: CATSDLQGVGGETQYF.

This clonotype was seen a few times. The V gene is TRBV10-3, the J gene TRBJ1-3; D is perhaps TRBD1 (6 bases). Germline lookup yields CDR1 ENHRY and CDR2 SYGVKD. CDR3 size: 14 residues. V was pared by 3 bases and J by 2 bases, with 8 bases between. The CDR3: CAISDRGTGNTIYF. CDR3 in DNA: TGTGCCATCAGTGACAGGGGTACTGGAAACACCATATATTTT.